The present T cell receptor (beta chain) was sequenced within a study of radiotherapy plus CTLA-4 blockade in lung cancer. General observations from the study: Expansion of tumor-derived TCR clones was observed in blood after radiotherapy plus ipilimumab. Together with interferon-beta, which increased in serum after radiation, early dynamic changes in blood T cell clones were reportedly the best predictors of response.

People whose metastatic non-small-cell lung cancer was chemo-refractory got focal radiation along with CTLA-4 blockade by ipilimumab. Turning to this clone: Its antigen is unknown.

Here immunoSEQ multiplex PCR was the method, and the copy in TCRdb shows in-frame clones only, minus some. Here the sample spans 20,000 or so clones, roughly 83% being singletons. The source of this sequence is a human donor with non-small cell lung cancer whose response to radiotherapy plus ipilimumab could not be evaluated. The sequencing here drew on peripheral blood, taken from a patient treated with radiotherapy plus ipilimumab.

The CDR3 region has the DNA TGCGCCAGCAGTGAGAGCGGCGGCCAAGAGACCCAGTACTTC. Translated, it gives CASSESGGQETQYF. This chain uses TRBV10-1 with TRBJ2-5; D is perhaps TRBD2 (5 bases). The V end was cut by 2 bases, the J end by 1 base, with 8 bases between. The germline gives CDR1 WNHNN, CDR2 SYGVQD (reference sequence). The CDR3 contains 14 residues.